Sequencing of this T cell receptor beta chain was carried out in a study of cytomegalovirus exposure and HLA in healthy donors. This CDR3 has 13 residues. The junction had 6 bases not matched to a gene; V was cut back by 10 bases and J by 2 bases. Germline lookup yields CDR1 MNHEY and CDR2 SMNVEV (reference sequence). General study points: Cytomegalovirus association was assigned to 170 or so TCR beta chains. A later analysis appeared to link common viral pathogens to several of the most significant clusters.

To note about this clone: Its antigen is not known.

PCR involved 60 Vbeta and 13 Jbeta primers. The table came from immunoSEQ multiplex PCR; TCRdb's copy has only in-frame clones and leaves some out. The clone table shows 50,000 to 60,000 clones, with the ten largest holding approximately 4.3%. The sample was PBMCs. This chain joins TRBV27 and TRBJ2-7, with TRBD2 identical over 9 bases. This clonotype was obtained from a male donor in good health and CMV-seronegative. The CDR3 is CATRGGGAYEQYF. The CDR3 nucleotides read TGTGCCACCCGAGGCGGGGGGGCCTACGAGCAGTACTTC.